The rows below give T cell receptor beta chains drawn from one sample of a study of T cells expressing NK-cell markers. For each CDR3 protein, TCRdb gives one entry from its re-call of the 5' RACE reads, without DNA. The sample table sets out about 160,000 distinct CDR3 sequences. Specimen: blood T cells: a sorted CD56 or NKG2C T cell subset, CD4+ or CD8+ T cells, or bulk PBMC T cells (not recorded which). The receptors stem from a woman aged 18 to 69 in good health. CDR3s include the opening cysteine and the closing phenylalanine or tryptophan.

V gene	J gene	CDR3 protein
TRBV29-1	TRBJ2-1	CSAPLERSSYNEQFF
TRBV4-1	TRBJ1-3	CASSQLQLQALSGNTIYF
TRBV2	TRBJ1-5	CASSDRAGQPQHF
TRBV7-9	TRBJ2-2	CASSLPRAGSGTGELFF
TRBV6-1	TRBJ1-2	CASSERGRGIGYTF
TRBV5-1	TRBJ2-1	CASSDTASGEYNEQFF
TRBV18	TRBJ2-7	CASSLEFYEQYF
TRBV10-3	TRBJ2-7	CAISALTTGTDAYEQYF
TRBV7-9	TRBJ1-4	CASSLQDEKLFF
TRBV28	TRBJ1-4	CASSFYRSKLFF
TRBV5-8	TRBJ2-3	CASSWGPSTDTQYF
TRBV19	TRBJ1-1	CASSIIGRLGNTEAFF
TRBV24-1	TRBJ1-1	CATRPGQGNTEAFF
TRBV11-1	TRBJ2-3	CASSLSRLAGGPATDTQYF
TRBV6-1	TRBJ1-1	CASRETTNTEAFF
TRBV14	TRBJ1-1	CASSQEVRGTEAFF
TRBV20-1	TRBJ2-1	CSARGGGSYNEQFF
TRBV4-2	TRBJ2-3	CASSQVGAGDTQYF
TRBV20-1	TRBJ2-3	CSARGGPGGGTDTQYF
TRBV18	TRBJ2-1	CASSPTGLAGGPYNEQFF
TRBV2	TRBJ1-4	CASSEVEGQFIPELFF
TRBV27	TRBJ2-2	CASSLPPGQGNTGELFF
TRBV7-9	TRBJ2-5	CASSPRPRETQYF
TRBV19	TRBJ2-1	CASSPSRGGADEQFF
TRBV20-1	TRBJ1-4	CSARSPGQGNEKLFF
TRBV6-1	TRBJ2-1	CASSRDSRSYNEQFF
TRBV24-1	TRBJ2-3	CATSDPRGTDTQYF
TRBV5-1	TRBJ2-3	CASSLTTSGGTDTQYF
TRBV7-3	TRBJ2-2	CASSPFGGSSGELFF